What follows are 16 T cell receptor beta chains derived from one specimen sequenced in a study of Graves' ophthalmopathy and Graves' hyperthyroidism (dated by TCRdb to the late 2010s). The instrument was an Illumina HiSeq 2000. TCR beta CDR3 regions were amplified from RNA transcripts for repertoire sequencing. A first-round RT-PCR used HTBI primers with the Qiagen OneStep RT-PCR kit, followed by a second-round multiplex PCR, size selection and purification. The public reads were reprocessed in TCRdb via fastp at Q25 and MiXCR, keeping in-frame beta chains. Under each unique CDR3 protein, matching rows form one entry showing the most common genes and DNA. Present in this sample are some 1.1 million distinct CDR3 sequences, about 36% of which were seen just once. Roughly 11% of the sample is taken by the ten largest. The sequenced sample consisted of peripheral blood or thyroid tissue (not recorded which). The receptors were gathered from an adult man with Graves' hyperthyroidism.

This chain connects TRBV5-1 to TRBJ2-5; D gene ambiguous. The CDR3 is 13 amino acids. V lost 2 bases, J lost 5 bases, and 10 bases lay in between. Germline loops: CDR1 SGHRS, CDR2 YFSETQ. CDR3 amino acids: CASSFTAEETQYF. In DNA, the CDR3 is TGCGCCAGCAGCTTTACGGCGGAGGAGACCCAGTACTTC. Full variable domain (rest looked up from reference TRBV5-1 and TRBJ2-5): KAGVTQTPRYLIKTRGQQVTLSCSPISGHRSVSWYQQTPGQGLQFLFEYFSETQRNKGNFPGRFSGRQFSNSRSEMNVSTLELGDSALYLCASSFTAEETQYFGPGTRLLVL.

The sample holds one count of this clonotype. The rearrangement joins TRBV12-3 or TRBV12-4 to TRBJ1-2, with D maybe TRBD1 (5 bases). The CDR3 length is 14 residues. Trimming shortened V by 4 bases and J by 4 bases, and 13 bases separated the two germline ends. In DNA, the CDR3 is TGTGCCAGCAGTTCCCAAGGGGTCGTCTATGGCTACACCTTC. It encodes CASSSQGVVYGYTF.

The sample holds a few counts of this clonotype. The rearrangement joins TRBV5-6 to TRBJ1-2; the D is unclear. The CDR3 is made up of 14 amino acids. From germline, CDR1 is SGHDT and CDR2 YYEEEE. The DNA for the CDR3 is TGTGCTACTACGGACGGAACCTTCATCTATGGCTACACCTTC. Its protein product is CATTDGTFIYGYTF. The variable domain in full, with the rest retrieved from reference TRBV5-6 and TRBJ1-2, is DAGVTQSPTHLIKTRGQQVTLRCSPKSGHDTVSWYQQALGQGPQFIFQYYEEEERQRGNFPDRFSGHQFPNYSSELNVNALLLGDSALYLCATTDGTFIYGYTFGSGTRLTVV.

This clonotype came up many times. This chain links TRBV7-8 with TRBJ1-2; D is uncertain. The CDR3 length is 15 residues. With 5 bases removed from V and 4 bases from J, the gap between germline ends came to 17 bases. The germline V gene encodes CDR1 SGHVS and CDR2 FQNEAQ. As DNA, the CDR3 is TGTGCCAGCAGCCAAACCCGGGCTCCCCTCTATGGCTACACCTTC. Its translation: CASSQTRAPLYGYTF.

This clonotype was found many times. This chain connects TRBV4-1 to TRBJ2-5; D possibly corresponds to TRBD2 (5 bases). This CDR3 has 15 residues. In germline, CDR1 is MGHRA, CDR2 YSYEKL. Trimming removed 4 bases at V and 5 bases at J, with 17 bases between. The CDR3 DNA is TGCGCCAGCAGCCCCACTAGTAGCCGTTGGGAGACCCAGTACTTC. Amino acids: CASSPTSSRWETQYF.

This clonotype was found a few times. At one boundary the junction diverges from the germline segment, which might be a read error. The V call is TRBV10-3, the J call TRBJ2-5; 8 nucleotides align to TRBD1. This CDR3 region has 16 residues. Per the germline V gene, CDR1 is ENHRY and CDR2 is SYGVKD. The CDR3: CASSLNEDRVEETQYF. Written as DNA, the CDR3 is TGTGCCAGCAGTTTAAACGAGGACAGGGTAGAAGAGACCCAGTACTTC.

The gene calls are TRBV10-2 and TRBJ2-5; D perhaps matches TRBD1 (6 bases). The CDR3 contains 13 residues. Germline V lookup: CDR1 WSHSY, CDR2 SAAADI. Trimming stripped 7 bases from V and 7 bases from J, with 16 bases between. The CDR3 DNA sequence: TGCGCCAGCATGAGACAGGCGATAATGACCCAGTACTTC. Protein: CASMRQAIMTQYF.

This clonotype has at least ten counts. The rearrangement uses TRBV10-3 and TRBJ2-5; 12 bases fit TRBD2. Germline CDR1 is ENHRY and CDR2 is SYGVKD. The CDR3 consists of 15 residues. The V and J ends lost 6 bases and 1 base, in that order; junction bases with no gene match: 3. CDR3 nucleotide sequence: TGTGCCATCAGAATGACTAGCGGGAGCCAAGAGACCCAGTACTTC. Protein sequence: CAIRMTSGSQETQYF.

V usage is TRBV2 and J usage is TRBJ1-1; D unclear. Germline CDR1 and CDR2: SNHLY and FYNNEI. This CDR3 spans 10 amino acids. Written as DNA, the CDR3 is TGTGCTAGCTTCGGCCCTGAAGCTTTCTTT. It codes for CASFGPEAFF.

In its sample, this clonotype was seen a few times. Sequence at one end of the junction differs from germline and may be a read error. Written as DNA, the CDR3 is TGTGCCAGCAGCCAAGGTTCGAGCGCGGCCGGGGGGCTGTTTTTT. It yields the protein CASSQGSSAAGGLFF. The rearrangement uses TRBV7-2 and TRBJ2-2; TRBD2 might be the D (6 bases). Germline V CDR1 and CDR2: SGHTA, FQGNSA. CDR3 length: 15 amino acids. Full variable domain (missing parts from reference TRBV7-2 and TRBJ2-2): GAGVSQSPSNKVTEKGKDVELRCDPISGHTALYWYRQSLGQGLEFLIYFQGNSAPDKSGLPSDRFSAERTGGSVSTLTIQRTQQEDSAVYLCASSQGSSAAGGLFFGEGSRLTVL.

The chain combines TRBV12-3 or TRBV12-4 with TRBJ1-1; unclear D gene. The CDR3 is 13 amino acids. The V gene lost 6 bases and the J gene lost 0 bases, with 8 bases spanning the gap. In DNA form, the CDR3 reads TGTGCCAGCAGCAACGACGTGAACACTGAAGCTTTCTTT. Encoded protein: CASSNDVNTEAFF.

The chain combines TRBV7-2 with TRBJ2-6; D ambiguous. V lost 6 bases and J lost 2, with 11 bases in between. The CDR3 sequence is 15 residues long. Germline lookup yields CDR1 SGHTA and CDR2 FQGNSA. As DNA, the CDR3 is TGTGCCAGCAGTTCGGGTATGGCTGGGGCCAACGTCCTGACTTTC. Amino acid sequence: CASSSGMAGANVLTF.

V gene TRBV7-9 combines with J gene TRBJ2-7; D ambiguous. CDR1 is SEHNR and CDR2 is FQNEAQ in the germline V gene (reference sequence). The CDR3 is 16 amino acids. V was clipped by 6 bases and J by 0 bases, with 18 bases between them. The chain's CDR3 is CASSPVRRPFSYEQYF. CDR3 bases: TGTGCCAGCAGTCCAGTCAGGCGTCCCTTCTCCTACGAGCAGTACTTC.

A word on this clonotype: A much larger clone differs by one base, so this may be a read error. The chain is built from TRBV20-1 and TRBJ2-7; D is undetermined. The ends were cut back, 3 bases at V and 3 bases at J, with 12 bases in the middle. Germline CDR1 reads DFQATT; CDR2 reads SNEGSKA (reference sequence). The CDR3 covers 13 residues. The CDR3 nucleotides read TGCAGTGCTAGTTCTACCAAAATCTACGAGCAGTACTTC. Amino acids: CSASSTKIYEQYF.

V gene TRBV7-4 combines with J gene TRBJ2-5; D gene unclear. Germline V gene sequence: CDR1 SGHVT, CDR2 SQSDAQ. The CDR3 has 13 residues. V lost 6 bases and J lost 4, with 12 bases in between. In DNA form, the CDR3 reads TGTGCCAGCAGTGCCGGGTCCTCAGAGACCCAGTACTTC. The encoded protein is CASSAGSSETQYF.

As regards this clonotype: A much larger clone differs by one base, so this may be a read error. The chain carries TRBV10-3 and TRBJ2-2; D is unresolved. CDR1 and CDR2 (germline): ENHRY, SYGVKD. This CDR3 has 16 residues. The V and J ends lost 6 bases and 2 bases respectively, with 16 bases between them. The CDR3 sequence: CAISVVAVPNTGELFF. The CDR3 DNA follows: TGTGCCATCAGCGTAGTGGCGGTACCTAACACCGGGGAGCTGTTTTTT.